This TCR beta chain stems from a study of beta chain features in type 1 diabetes. Study-level findings and limits: Type 1 diabetes patients showed a moderate but significant shortening of TCRB CDR3s in all four CD4+ subsets.

This CDR3 region has 15 residues. From germline, CDR1 is GTSNPN and CDR2 SVGIG (reference sequence). Trimming took 2 bases from V and 2 from J, leaving 16 bases between them. Expressed TCRB transcripts were sequenced, since all the RNA that had been isolated was reverse transcribed. The study sequenced naive, central memory and regulatory T cell samples to an average of around 3.4 million reads. Using immunoSEQ multiplex PCR, the repertoire was profiled, and TCRdb retains in-frame clones only, with some absent. The sample has hundreds of thousands of clones, 11% seen once; the top ten hold 0.015%. This clone occurred a few times. Its antigen is not known.

The specimen sequenced was naive CD4+ T cells from blood. This chain joins TRBV30 and TRBJ2-7; D is undetermined. The receptor was isolated from a woman aged 25 to 45 in good health. CDR3 sequence: CAWSQMLTLPYEQYF. In DNA, the CDR3 is TGTGCCTGGAGTCAAATGCTAACGCTTCCCTACGAGCAGTACTTC.